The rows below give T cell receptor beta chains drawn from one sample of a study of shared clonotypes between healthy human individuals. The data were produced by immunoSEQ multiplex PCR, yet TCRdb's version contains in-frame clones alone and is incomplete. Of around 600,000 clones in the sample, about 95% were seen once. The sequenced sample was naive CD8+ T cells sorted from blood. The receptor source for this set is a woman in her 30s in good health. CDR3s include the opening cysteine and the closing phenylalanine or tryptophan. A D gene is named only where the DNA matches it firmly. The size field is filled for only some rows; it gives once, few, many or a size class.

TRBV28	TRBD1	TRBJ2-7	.	CASSWTGDSYEQYF	TGTGCCAGCAGCTGGACAGGTGACTCCTACGAGCAGTACTTC
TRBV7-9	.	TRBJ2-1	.	CASSPKGVAGVNEQFF	TGTGCCAGCAGCCCGAAGGGGGTGGCAGGGGTCAATGAGCAGTTCTTC
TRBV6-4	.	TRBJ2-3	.	CAMPGPLDRVWSALYF	TGTGCCATGCCGGGCCCATTGGACAGAGTGTGGTCCGCGCTGTATTTT
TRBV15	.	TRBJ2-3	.	CATSRDSSPGSGALSGDTDTQYF	TGTGCCACCAGCAGAGATAGTTCCCCGGGTAGCGGAGCACTTTCGGGCGACACAGATACGCAGTATTTT
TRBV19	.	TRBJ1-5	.	CASSPANGNQPQHF	TGTGCCAGTAGTCCTGCCAACGGTAATCAGCCCCAGCATTTT
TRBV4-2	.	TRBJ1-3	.	CASSQDRLSSGNTIYF	TGTGCCAGCAGCCAAGACAGACTGAGCTCTGGAAACACCATATATTTT
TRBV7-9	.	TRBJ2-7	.	CASSLPSAGVGYEQYF	TGTGCCAGCAGCCTACCGTCAGCTGGAGTCGGCTACGAGCAGTACTTC
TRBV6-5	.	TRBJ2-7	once	CASSYSEEQYF	TGTGCCAGCAGTTACTCTGAAGAGCAGTACTTC
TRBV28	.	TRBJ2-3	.	CASRLRSTDTQYF	TGTGCCAGCAGACTCAGGAGCACAGATACGCAGTATTTT
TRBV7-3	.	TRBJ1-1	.	CASSFAPNTEAFF	TGTGCCAGCAGCTTTGCCCCGAACACTGAAGCTTTCTTT
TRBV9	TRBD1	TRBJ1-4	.	CASSVGGGQPDEKLFF	TGTGCCAGCAGCGTTGGCGGGGGACAGCCAGATGAAAAACTGTTTTTT
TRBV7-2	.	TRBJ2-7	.	CASSLDPGTYEQYF	TGTGCCAGCAGCTTAGATCCGGGAACCTACGAGCAGTACTTC
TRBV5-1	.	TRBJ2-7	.	CASSFIDRSTYEQYF	TGCGCCAGCAGCTTCATTGACAGGTCGACCTACGAGCAGTACTTC
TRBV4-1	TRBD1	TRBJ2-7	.	CASSQGPRDRGYEQYF	TGCGCCAGCAGCCAAGGCCCTCGGGACAGGGGGTACGAGCAGTACTTC
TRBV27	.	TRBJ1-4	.	CASSLRVPLATNEKLFF	TGTGCCAGCAGTTTAAGAGTGCCCCTTGCAACTAATGAAAAACTGTTTTTT
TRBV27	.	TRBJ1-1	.	CASSTGGNTEAFF	TGTGCCAGCAGTACAGGTGGGAACACTGAAGCTTTCTTT
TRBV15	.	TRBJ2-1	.	CATSRGLEQFF	TGTGCCACCAGCAGAGGCTTGGAGCAGTTCTTC
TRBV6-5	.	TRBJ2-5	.	CASSYGGAGETQYF	TGTGCCAGCAGTTATGGGGGGGCCGGAGAGACCCAGTACTTC
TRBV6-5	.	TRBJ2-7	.	CASSPDRFGGEQYF	TGTGCCAGCAGTCCCGACAGGTTTGGTGGCGAGCAGTACTTC
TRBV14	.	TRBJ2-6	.	CASSPRGPGANVLTF	TGTGCCAGCAGCCCACGGGGCCCAGGGGCCAACGTCCTGACTTTC
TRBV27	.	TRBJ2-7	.	CASSENYEQYF	TGTGCCAGCAGTGAGAACTACGAGCAGTACTTC
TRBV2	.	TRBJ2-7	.	CASSNSYEQYF	TGTGCCAGCAGTAACAGTTACGAGCAGTACTTC
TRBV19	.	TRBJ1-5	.	CASSVRDTNQPQHF	TGTGCCAGTAGTGTCCGGGACACCAATCAGCCCCAGCATTTT
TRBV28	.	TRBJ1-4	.	CASSLPGINEKLFF	TGTGCCAGCAGTTTACCGGGGATTAATGAAAAACTGTTTTTT
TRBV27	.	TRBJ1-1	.	CASSLTGMNTEAFF	TGTGCCAGCAGTTTAACGGGTATGAACACTGAAGCTTTCTTT
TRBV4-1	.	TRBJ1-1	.	CASSPGGGNTEAFF	TGCGCCAGCAGCCCCGGGGGGGGGAACACTGAAGCTTTCTTT
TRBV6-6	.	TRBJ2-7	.	CASSYWGNTYEQYF	TGTGCCAGCAGTTATTGGGGGAATACCTACGAGCAGTACTTC
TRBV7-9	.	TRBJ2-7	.	CASSLGGTPYEQYF	TGTGCCAGCAGCTTAGGAGGCACCCCCTACGAGCAGTACTTC
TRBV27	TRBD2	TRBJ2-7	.	CASSFWASGSYEQYF	TGTGCCAGCAGTTTCTGGGCTAGCGGGAGTTACGAGCAGTACTTC
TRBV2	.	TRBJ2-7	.	CASSPPSYEQYF	TGTGCCAGCAGTCCACCCTCCTACGAGCAGTACTTC
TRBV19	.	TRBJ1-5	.	CASSIELADNQPQHF	TGTGCCAGTAGTATAGAGTTGGCAGACAATCAGCCCCAGCATTTT
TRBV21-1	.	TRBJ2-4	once	CASSKSQGFDKNIQYF	TGTGCCAGCAGCAAGTCACAGGGTTTCGACAAAAACATTCAGTACTTC
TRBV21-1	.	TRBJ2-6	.	CASSKNQSPSGANVLTF	TGTGCCAGCAGCAAAAATCAAAGTCCCTCTGGGGCCAACGTCCTGACTTTC
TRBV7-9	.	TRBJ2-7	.	CASSLGGSNGEQYF	TGTGCCAGCAGCTTAGGGGGGTCCAATGGGGAGCAGTACTTC
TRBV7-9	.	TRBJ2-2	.	CASSFGQRELFF	TGTGCCAGCAGCTTCGGACAGCGGGAGCTGTTTTTT
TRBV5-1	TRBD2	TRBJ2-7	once	CASSLLVGGSAYEQYF	TGCGCCAGCAGCTTGTTGGTTGGCGGGAGTGCTTACGAGCAGTACTTC
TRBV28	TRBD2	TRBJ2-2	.	CASSRALAGVGAGELFF	TGTGCCAGCAGTCGCGCACTAGCGGGAGTCGGAGCGGGGGAGCTGTTTTTT
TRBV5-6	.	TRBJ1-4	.	CASKRDGTNEKLFF	TGTGCCAGCAAGAGGGACGGGACTAATGAAAAACTGTTTTTT
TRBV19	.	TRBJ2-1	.	CASSIDNRPSGSYNEQFF	TGTGCCAGTAGTATAGATAACAGACCATCAGGCTCCTACAATGAGCAGTTCTTC
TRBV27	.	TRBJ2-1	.	CASSLLLPAGSYNEQFF	TGTGCCAGCAGTTTACTCTTGCCAGCGGGTAGCTACAATGAGCAGTTCTTC
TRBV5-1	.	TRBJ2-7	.	CASSLLGEVDYEQYF	TGCGCCAGCAGCCTATTGGGGGAGGTAGATTACGAGCAGTACTTC
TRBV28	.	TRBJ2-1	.	CASSSPQLGYNEQFF	TGTGCCAGCAGTTCCCCCCAACTAGGGTACAATGAGCAGTTCTTC
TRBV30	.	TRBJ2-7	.	CAWSHRDNYEQYF	TGTGCCTGGAGTCACCGGGACAACTACGAGCAGTACTTC
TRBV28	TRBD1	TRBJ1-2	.	CASSLGRQGAGDYGYTF	TGTGCCAGCAGTTTAGGGAGACAGGGGGCGGGGGACTATGGCTACACCTTC
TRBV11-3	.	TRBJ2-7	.	CASSTSSQPYEQYF	TGTGCCAGCAGCACTAGCTCCCAACCCTACGAGCAGTACTTC
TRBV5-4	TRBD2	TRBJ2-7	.	CASSPLAGEGYEQYF	TGTGCCAGCAGCCCACTAGCGGGAGAGGGGTACGAGCAGTACTTC
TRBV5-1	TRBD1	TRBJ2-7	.	CASSQDRPGWEQYF	TGCGCCAGCAGCCAGGACAGGCCCGGCTGGGAGCAGTACTTC
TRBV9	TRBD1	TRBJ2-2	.	CASSVGFNVGTANTGELFF	TGTGCCAGCAGCGTAGGTTTCAACGTGGGGACAGCAAACACCGGGGAGCTGTTTTTT
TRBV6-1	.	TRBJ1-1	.	CASSVRRGQVGTGEAFF	TGTGCCAGCAGTGTCCGAAGGGGACAAGTTGGTACAGGTGAAGCTTTCTTT
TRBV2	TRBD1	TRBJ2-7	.	CASSDGTGVNEQYF	TGTGCCAGCAGTGATGGGACAGGGGTTAACGAGCAGTACTTC
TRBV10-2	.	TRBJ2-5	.	CASSPGTQETQYF	TGCGCCAGCTCCCCAGGAACCCAAGAGACCCAGTACTTC